Below, one T cell receptor beta chain is given with its context. Its target is not known. PCR primers comprised 60 Vbeta and 13 Jbeta primers. Method: immunoSEQ multiplex PCR; TCRdb's copy keeps in-frame clones and lacks some. The sample lists 150,000 to 200,000 clones, about four fifths occurring once. The sample is drawn from a study of cytomegalovirus exposure and HLA in healthy donors. General study findings and limits: Usually a TCR sequence was rare, but some public TCRs were found in many donors. CMV serostatus was the sole immune exposure information available.

The TCR originated in a young woman in good health and CMV-seronegative. The source material was PBMCs.

The CDR3 nucleotides read TGTGCCAGCAGCGTAGAACAGGGGTATGGCTACACCTTC. Its protein is CASSVEQGYGYTF. V is TRBV9 and J is TRBJ1-2; 7 bases match TRBD1. Losses at the gene ends were 0 bases for V and 5 bases for J; bases not matched to a gene: 1. CDR1 is SGDLS, CDR2 YYNGEE, per germline. The CDR3 covers 13 residues.